One sample yielded the 14 T cell receptor beta chains listed below, sequenced in a study of PD-1 blockade in mismatch repair-deficient tumors. TCRdb keeps only in-frame clones here, not all; method: immunoSEQ multiplex PCR. The repertoire holds around 52,000 clones, over 75% seen once, with over 7.5% in the top ten. Sequences were derived from peripheral blood, sampled roughly 21 weeks after starting pembrolizumab. These receptors were obtained from an adult with mismatch repair-deficient cancer.

The chain has TRBV15 and TRBJ1-4; D is undetermined. V lost 5 bases and J 2 bases, leaving 12 bases between the germline ends. The CDR3 is 15 residues long. The germline CDR1 and CDR2 sequences are LNHNV and YYDKDF (reference sequence). The CDR3, as DNA: TGTGCCACCAGCCTCCCCCAGCGCACTAATGAAAAACTGTTTTTT. Residues: CATSLPQRTNEKLFF.

The chain employs TRBV6-5 and TRBJ1-2; 12 bases agree with TRBD1. Germline V gene lookup returns CDR1 MNHEY and CDR2 SVGAGI. V gave up 8 bases and J gave up 7 bases; unmatched junction bases: 5. The CDR3 has 13 residues. The CDR3 loop reads CASGGQGARGYTF. Written as DNA, the CDR3 is TGTGCCAGCGGGGGACAGGGGGCGCGTGGCTACACCTTC.

The chain links TRBV7-2 to TRBJ2-2; a possible D gene is TRBD1 (6 bases). V was clipped by 1 base and J by 6 bases, with 12 bases between them. The germline V gene has CDR1 SGHTA and CDR2 FQGNSA. This CDR3 region has 15 residues. CDR3 sequence: CASSLGMGAAGELFF. The CDR3 DNA reads TGTGCCAGCAGCTTAGGAATGGGGGCCGCCGGGGAGCTGTTTTTT.

The V and J genes are TRBV19 and TRBJ2-5, with 13 nucleotides matching TRBD2. Germline values: CDR1 LNHDA, CDR2 SQIVND (reference sequence). The trim removed 1 base at V and 5 bases at J, leaving 10 bases unmatched. The CDR3 totals 18 residues. The CDR3 bases are TGTGCCAGTAGTATAGGGACTAGCGGGAGCCCCGCCCGGGAGACCCAGTACTTC. Protein sequence: CASSIGTSGSPARETQYF. The full variable domain, completed using reference TRBV19 and TRBJ2-5, is DGGITQSPKYLFRKEGQNVTLSCEQNLNHDAMYWYRQDPGQGLRLIYYSQIVNDFQKGDIAEGYSVSREKKESFPLTVTSAQKNPTAFYLCASSIGTSGSPARETQYFGPGTRLLVL.

The chain links TRBV27 to TRBJ1-5; 9 bases map to TRBD1. CDR1 is MNHEY and CDR2 is SMNVEV in the germline V gene (reference sequence). The CDR3 is made up of 14 amino acids. The V gene end was trimmed by 6 bases and the J gene end by 7 bases; junction bases not matched to a gene: 7. Written as DNA, the CDR3 is TGTGCCAGCAGCCTCAGACAGGGGGGACAGCCCCAGCATTTT. Encoded protein: CASSLRQGGQPQHF.

The rearrangement uses TRBV10-3 and TRBJ2-7; 7 bases match TRBD1. The germline CDR1 and CDR2 sequences are ENHRY and SYGVKD. V trimming: 6 bases; J trimming: 2 bases; junction bases outside the gene matches: 7. The CDR3 has 14 amino acids. In DNA, the CDR3 is TGTGCCATCAGGACCGGGACAGAAACCTACGAGCAGTACTTC. This translates into CAIRTGTETYEQYF.

The table lists this clone with a few counts. The V and J genes are TRBV21-1 and TRBJ1-1; TRBD1 is the table's D call and was not checked against the DNA. TRBV21-1 is labeled a pseudogene. The CDR3 has 17 residues. The CDR3 sequence: CASSNESGGVSWTEAFF. The DNA of the CDR3 is TGTGCCAGCAGCAATGAGTCAGGGGGCGTCTCGTGGACTGAAGCTTTCTTT.

The chain joins TRBV29-1 to TRBJ1-2; D remains ambiguous. This CDR3 is 11 amino acids long. The V and J ends lost 4 bases and 4 bases respectively, with 7 bases between them. Germline assignment: CDR1 SQVTM and CDR2 ANQGSEA. CDR3 region: CSVVDAYGYTF. The CDR3 DNA reads as TGCAGCGTTGTGGACGCCTATGGCTACACCTTC.

The chain carries TRBV9 and TRBJ1-1, with D perhaps matching TRBD1 (5 bases). Germline V gives CDR1 SGDLS, CDR2 YYNGEE. The V gene lost 7 bases and the J gene lost 5 bases, with 12 bases spanning the gap. The CDR3 covers 12 residues. The CDR3 protein is CASSRGGTEAFF. CDR3 DNA sequence: TGTGCCAGCTCGAGGGGAGGTACTGAAGCTTTCTTT.

The rearrangement joins TRBV6-5 to TRBJ1-2; D is uncertain. Per germline, CDR1 MNHEY and CDR2 SVGAGI. Trimming took off 10 bases at V and 5 bases at J, with 14 bases between the two ends. The CDR3 consists of 12 residues. This chain's CDR3 is CATAALSYGYTF. CDR3 coding DNA: TGTGCCACCGCGGCGCTAAGTTATGGCTACACCTTC.

J is TRBJ2-1 and V is TRBV15, with 12 bases aligning to TRBD2. With 6 bases clipped from V and 0 bases from J, the junction kept 15 bases outside the gene matches. This CDR3 has 20 residues. Germline CDR1 is LNHNV and CDR2 is YYDKDF (reference sequence). CDR3 protein: CATRPRTSGKLYFSYNEQFF. As DNA, the CDR3 is TGTGCCACCAGACCGAGGACTAGCGGGAAACTCTACTTCTCCTACAATGAGCAGTTCTTC.

The rearrangement joins TRBV25-1 to TRBJ1-4; a weak D match, TRBD1 (5 bases). V shed 3 bases and J shed 7 bases, with 21 bases lying between them. CDR3 length: 17 residues. Germline loops: CDR1 MGHDK, CDR2 SYGVNS. CDR3: CASSDHHQEGNSEKLFF. The CDR3 DNA is TGTGCCAGCAGTGACCACCATCAGGAGGGGAATAGTGAAAAACTGTTTTTT.

This clone turned up a few times. The chain has TRBV29-1 and TRBJ1-5, with D hard to call. Germline V gene lookup returns CDR1 SQVTM and CDR2 ANQGSEA. Trimming removed 3 bases from V and 0 bases from J, with 6 bases in between. CDR3 length: 13 amino acids. CDR3 bases: TGCAGCGTTGAGGTTAGTAGCAATCAGCCCCAGCATTTT. Residues: CSVEVSSNQPQHF.

This clone was observed a handful of times. This CDR3 reads CASSVSGGPYTF. CDR3 bases: TGTGCCAGCAGCGTCTCAGGAGGTCCCTACACCTTC. The chain employs TRBV9 and TRBJ1-2; the D is unclear. Trimming left V 2 bases short and J 10 bases short, with 12 bases between. Germline values: CDR1 SGDLS, CDR2 YYNGEE. The CDR3 is made up of 12 amino acids.